These T cell receptor beta chains were read from a single sample in a study of identical twins. TCRdb reanalysed the 5' RACE reads using MiXCR and keeps one entry per CDR3 protein. The profile covers 700,000 or so distinct CDR3 sequences, with 21% appearing a single time and about 4.3% taken by the ten largest. The data were also submitted as part of a second study, on T cells expressing NK-cell markers.

The material sequenced was PBMCs. The receptors originated from a woman between 18 and 29 years old in good health. Both conserved end residues are part of each CDR3. Each record gives: clone size, J gene, D gene, V gene, CDR3 protein, CDR3 DNA. D genes are given only for firm matches. Clone size is stated in some rows and not others, as once, few, many or a class when expanded.

. | TRBJ2-3 | . | TRBV12-3/TRBV12-4 | CASSPFRDSPGTDTQYF | TGTGCCAGCAGTCCGTTCCGGGACTCCCCTGGGACAGATACGCAGTATTTT
. | TRBJ2-3 | TRBD2 | TRBV10-3 | CAISGTSETDTQYF | TGTGCCATCAGTGGGACTAGCGAGACAGATACGCAGTATTTT
few | TRBJ2-7 | . | TRBV20-1 | CSARVGDGTYEQYF | TGCAGTGCTAGAGTAGGAGACGGGACCTACGAGCAGTACTTC
. | TRBJ1-3 | . | TRBV20-1 | CSDSSSGNTIYF | TGCTCGGACAGTAGCTCTGGAAACACCATATATTTT
. | TRBJ2-3 | . | TRBV25-1 | CASGGDRSTDTQYF | TGTGCCAGCGGAGGGGACAGAAGCACAGATACGCAGTATTTT
few | TRBJ2-5 | . | TRBV20-1 | CSARDFSDQETQYF | TGCAGTGCTAGAGATTTTTCGGATCAAGAGACCCAGTACTTC
. | TRBJ2-5 | . | TRBV20-1 | CSARPPLGTQYF | TGCAGTGCTAGACCCCCCCTCGGGACCCAGTACTTC
. | TRBJ2-2 | TRBD2 | TRBV12-3/TRBV12-4 | CASSINSGSHTGELFF | TGTGCCAGCAGTATCAATAGCGGGAGTCATACCGGGGAGCTGTTTTTT
. | TRBJ2-1 | . | TRBV12-3/TRBV12-4 | CASSFGQGRHEQFF | TGTGCCAGCAGTTTTGGGCAAGGGCGTCATGAGCAGTTCTTC
. | TRBJ2-1 | TRBD2 | TRBV29-1 | CSVASGPNNEQFF | TGCAGCGTGGCTAGCGGGCCCAACAATGAGCAGTTCTTC
few | TRBJ2-7 | TRBD1 | TRBV20-1 | CSAQPGTGYSYEQYF | TGCAGTGCCCAACCGGGGACAGGATACTCCTACGAGCAGTACTTC
few | TRBJ2-3 | . | TRBV5-1 | CASIQGDSQGSDTQYF | TGCGCCAGCATTCAGGGCGACTCCCAGGGGTCGGATACGCAGTATTTT
. | TRBJ2-1 | . | TRBV20-1 | CSARDARGGVGSYNEQFF | TGCAGTGCTCGGGACGCGAGGGGGGGAGTGGGCTCCTACAATGAGCAGTTCTTC
few | TRBJ1-1 | . | TRBV20-1 | CSAREGGNTEAFF | TGCAGTGCTAGAGAGGGGGGGAACACTGAAGCTTTCTTT
. | TRBJ2-5 | TRBD2 | TRBV12-3/TRBV12-4 | CASTPGLAGVETQYF | TGTGCCAGCACCCCAGGACTAGCGGGAGTAGAGACCCAGTACTTC
. | TRBJ2-3 | . | TRBV29-1 | CSVGDKTDTQYF | TGCAGCGTTGGAGACAAGACGGATACGCAGTATTTT
many | TRBJ2-3 | . | TRBV29-1 | CSVAEGTDTQYF | TGCAGCGTTGCCGAGGGAACAGATACGCAGTATTTT
. | TRBJ1-1 | . | TRBV20-1 | CSARAPDTEAFF | TGCAGTGCCAGGGCCCCGGACACTGAAGCTTTCTTT
once | TRBJ2-7 | . | TRBV7-9 | CASSSEGQGPSYEQYF | TGTGCCAGCAGCTCCGAAGGTCAGGGGCCCTCCTACGAGCAGTACTTC
many | TRBJ2-3 | . | TRBV12-2 | CASRSTPEGTDTQYF | TGTGCAAGTCGCTCAACCCCGGAGGGGACAGATACGCAGTATTTT
many | TRBJ2-5 | . | TRBV5-6 | CASSFPDWGAETQYF | TGTGCCAGCAGCTTCCCAGATTGGGGGGCAGAGACCCAGTACTTC
. | TRBJ2-7 | . | TRBV29-1 | CSVGTTVGVVQYF | TGCAGCGTTGGAACCACCGTGGGGGTGGTGCAGTACTTC
few | TRBJ2-1 | . | TRBV12-3/TRBV12-4 | CASRPVQGYNEQFF | TGTGCCAGCAGGCCCGTCCAGGGTTACAATGAGCAGTTCTTC
few | TRBJ1-1 | . | TRBV20-1 | CSAREAWGTEAFF | TGCAGTGCTAGAGAGGCCTGGGGCACTGAAGCTTTCTTT
once | TRBJ2-7 | . | TRBV12-3/TRBV12-4 | CASSLLGPRHGAKYEQYF | TGTGCCAGCAGTTTATTGGGGCCACGCCACGGGGCTAAGTACGAGCAGTACTTC
few | TRBJ2-5 | . | TRBV4-3 | CASSRDPGRETQYF | TGCGCCAGCAGTCGGGACCCGGGCCGGGAGACCCAGTACTTC
. | TRBJ1-2 | . | TRBV12-3/TRBV12-4 | CASSPGHIYGYTF | TGTGCCAGCAGTCCGGGACACATCTATGGCTACACCTTC
many | TRBJ2-5 | . | TRBV20-1 | CSAQQETQYF | TGCAGTGCTCAGCAAGAGACCCAGTACTTC
. | TRBJ2-7 | TRBD1 | TRBV2 | CASTRDSNEQYF | TGTGCCAGCACACGGGACAGCAACGAGCAGTACTTC
many | TRBJ2-5 | TRBD1 | TRBV20-1 | CSASDRGGETQYF | TGCAGTGCTTCGGACAGGGGAGGAGAGACCCAGTACTTC
many | TRBJ1-5 | . | TRBV12-3/TRBV12-4 | CASKLQGPQHF | TGTGCCAGCAAGCTACAGGGGCCCCAGCATTTT
. | TRBJ2-1 | . | TRBV27 | CASKTGSYNEQFF | TGTGCCAGCAAAACGGGATCCTACAATGAGCAGTTCTTC
. | TRBJ2-5 | . | TRBV7-2 | CASSKSGGSMAETQYF | TGTGCCAGCAGCAAATCCGGCGGATCCATGGCTGAGACCCAGTACTTC
few | TRBJ1-2 | . | TRBV27 | CASSFERSNYGYTF | TGTGCCAGCAGTTTTGAGCGGTCTAACTATGGCTACACCTTC
. | TRBJ2-1 | TRBD2 | TRBV11-2 | CASSSRTSGSPGNEQFF | TGTGCCAGCAGCTCTCGGACTAGCGGGAGTCCGGGGAATGAGCAGTTCTTC
. | TRBJ2-3 | . | TRBV27 | CASTLYSSDTQYF | TGTGCCAGCACTTTATACTCTTCAGATACGCAGTATTTT
. | TRBJ2-1 | TRBD2 | TRBV2 | CATGWAPSGSLSEQFF | TGTGCCACAGGCTGGGCGCCTAGCGGGAGTTTGAGTGAGCAGTTCTTC
few | TRBJ2-3 | . | TRBV29-1 | CSVKAGADTQYF | TGCAGCGTTAAGGCAGGCGCAGATACGCAGTATTTT
many | TRBJ2-1 | . | TRBV10-1 | CASSSDRSSYNEQFF | TGCGCCAGCAGTTCCGACCGGAGCTCCTACAATGAGCAGTTCTTC
few | TRBJ2-1 | TRBD2 | TRBV11-1 | CASSYGGTAARTSGRRGEQFF | TGTGCCAGCAGCTACGGGGGGACGGCCGCCCGGACTAGCGGGAGAAGGGGTGAGCAGTTCTTC
few | TRBJ2-1 | . | TRBV19 | CASRWNNEAYNEQFF | TGTGCCAGTCGCTGGAATAACGAGGCCTACAATGAGCAGTTCTTC
. | TRBJ2-5 | . | TRBV7-9 | CASSERRGYQETQYF | TGTGCCAGCAGCGAACGACGCGGGTACCAAGAGACCCAGTACTTC
few | TRBJ1-2 | . | TRBV5-8 | CASSPIAQPGGTF | TGTGCCAGCAGCCCTATAGCACAACCGGGAGGCACCTTC
. | TRBJ2-1 | TRBD2 | TRBV20-1 | CSAISSAGDSYNEQSF | TGCAGTGCCATTAGCTCCGCGGGAGACTCATACAATGAGCAGTCCTTC
. | TRBJ1-6 | . | TRBV12-3/TRBV12-4 | CASSPSGNSPLHF | TGTGCCAGCAGCCCATCGGGTAATTCACCCCTCCACTTT
. | TRBJ1-2 | TRBD1 | TRBV7-2 | CASSSRDRGDYGYTF | TGTGCCAGCAGCTCCCGGGACAGGGGTGACTATGGCTACACCTTC
. | TRBJ1-1 | . | TRBV25-1 | CASSESGKNTEAFF | TGTGCCAGCAGTGAATCAGGAAAGAACACTGAAGCTTTCTTT
. | TRBJ1-5 | . | TRBV5-1 | CASRRTVIPPQHF | TGCGCCAGCAGACGGACTGTCATACCGCCCCAGCATTTT
. | TRBJ2-2 | TRBD2 | TRBV5-1 | CASSGLANTGELFF | TGCGCCAGCAGCGGACTAGCAAACACCGGGGAGCTGTTTTTT
. | TRBJ1-5 | . | TRBV23-1 | CASSLLRFDQPQHF | TGCGCCAGCAGTCTTTTACGATTCGATCAGCCCCAGCATTTT
. | TRBJ2-3 | . | TRBV27 | CASSPPFGTDTQYF | TGTGCCAGCAGCCCCCCCTTTGGGACAGATACGCAGTATTTT
many | TRBJ2-7 | . | TRBV7-8 | CASSLTEWGLNYEQYF | TGTGCCAGCAGCTTGACCGAGTGGGGATTAAACTACGAGCAGTACTTC
few | TRBJ2-3 | . | TRBV7-2 | CASSLAAGIGSTQYF | TGTGCCAGCAGCTTAGCGGCAGGAATCGGTAGTACGCAGTATTTT